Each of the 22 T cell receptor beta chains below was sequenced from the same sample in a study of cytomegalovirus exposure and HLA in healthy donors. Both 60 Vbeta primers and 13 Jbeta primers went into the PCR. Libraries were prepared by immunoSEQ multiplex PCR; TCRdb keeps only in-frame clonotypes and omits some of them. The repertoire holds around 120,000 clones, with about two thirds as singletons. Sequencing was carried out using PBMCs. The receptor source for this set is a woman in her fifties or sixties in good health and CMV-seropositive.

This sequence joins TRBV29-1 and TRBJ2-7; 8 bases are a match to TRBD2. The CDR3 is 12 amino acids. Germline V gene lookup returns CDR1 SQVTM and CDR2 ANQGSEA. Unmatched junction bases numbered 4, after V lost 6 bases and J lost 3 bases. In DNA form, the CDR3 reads TGCAGCGTCTCCGGGACTAGCTACGAGCAGTACTTC. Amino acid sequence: CSVSGTSYEQYF.

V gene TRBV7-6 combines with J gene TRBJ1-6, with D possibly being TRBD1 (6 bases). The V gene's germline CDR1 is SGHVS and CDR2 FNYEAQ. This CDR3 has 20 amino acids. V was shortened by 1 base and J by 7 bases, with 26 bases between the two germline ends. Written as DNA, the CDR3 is TGTGCCAGCAGCTTAGATTCGGTCCCATTCGACAGGTCCTCCAATTCACCCCTCCACTTT. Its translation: CASSLDSVPFDRSSNSPLHF.

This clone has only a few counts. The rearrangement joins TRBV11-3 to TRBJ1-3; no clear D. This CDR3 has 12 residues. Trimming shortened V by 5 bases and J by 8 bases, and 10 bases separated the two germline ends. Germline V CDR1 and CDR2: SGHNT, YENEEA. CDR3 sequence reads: CASSLEADTIYF. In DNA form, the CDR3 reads TGTGCCAGCAGCCTGGAGGCGGACACCATATATTTT.

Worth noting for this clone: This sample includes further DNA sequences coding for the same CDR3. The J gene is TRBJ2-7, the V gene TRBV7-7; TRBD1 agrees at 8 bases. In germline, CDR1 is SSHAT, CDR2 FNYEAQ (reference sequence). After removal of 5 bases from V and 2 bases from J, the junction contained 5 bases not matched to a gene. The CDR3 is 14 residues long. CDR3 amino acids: CASSPGQGTYEQYF. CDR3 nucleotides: TGTGCCAGCAGCCCCGGACAGGGAACCTACGAGCAGTACTTC.

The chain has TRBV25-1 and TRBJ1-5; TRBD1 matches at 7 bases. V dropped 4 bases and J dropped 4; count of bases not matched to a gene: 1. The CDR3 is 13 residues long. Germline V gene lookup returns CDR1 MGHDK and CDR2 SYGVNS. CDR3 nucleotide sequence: TGTGCCAGCAGTGGACAGGGAAATCAGCCCCAGCATTTT. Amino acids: CASSGQGNQPQHF.

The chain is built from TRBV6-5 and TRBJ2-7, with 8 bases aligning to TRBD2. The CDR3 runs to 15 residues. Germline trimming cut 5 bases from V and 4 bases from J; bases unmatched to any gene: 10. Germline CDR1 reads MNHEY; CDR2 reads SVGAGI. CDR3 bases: TGTGCCAGCAGTGGCAGAAGTGGCGGGGGGTACGAGCAGTACTTC. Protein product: CASSGRSGGGYEQYF.

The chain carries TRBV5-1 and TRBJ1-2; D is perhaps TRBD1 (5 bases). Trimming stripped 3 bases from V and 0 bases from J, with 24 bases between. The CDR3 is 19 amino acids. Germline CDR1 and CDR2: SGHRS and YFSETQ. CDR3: CASSSAPDRGGVANYGYTF. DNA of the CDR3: TGCGCCAGCAGCTCTGCTCCTGATAGGGGCGGAGTCGCTAACTATGGCTACACCTTC.

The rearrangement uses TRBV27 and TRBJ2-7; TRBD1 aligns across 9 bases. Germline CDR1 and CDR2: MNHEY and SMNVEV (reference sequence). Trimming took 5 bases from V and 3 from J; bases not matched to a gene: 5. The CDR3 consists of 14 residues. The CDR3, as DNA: TGTGCCAGCAGTCCCCGACAGGGGGGCTACGAGCAGTACTTC. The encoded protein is CASSPRQGGYEQYF.

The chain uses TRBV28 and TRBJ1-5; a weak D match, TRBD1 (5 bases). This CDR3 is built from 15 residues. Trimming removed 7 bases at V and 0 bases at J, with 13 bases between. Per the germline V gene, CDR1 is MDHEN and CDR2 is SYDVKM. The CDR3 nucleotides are TGTGCCAGCATATTGGGGCAGAATAGCAATCAGCCCCAGCATTTT. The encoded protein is CASILGQNSNQPQHF.

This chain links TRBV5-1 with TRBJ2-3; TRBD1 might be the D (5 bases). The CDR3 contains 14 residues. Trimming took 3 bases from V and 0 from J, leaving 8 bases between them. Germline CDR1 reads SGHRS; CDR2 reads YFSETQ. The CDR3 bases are TGCGCCAGCAGCTCTGACAGTAGCACAGATACGCAGTATTTT. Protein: CASSSDSSTDTQYF.

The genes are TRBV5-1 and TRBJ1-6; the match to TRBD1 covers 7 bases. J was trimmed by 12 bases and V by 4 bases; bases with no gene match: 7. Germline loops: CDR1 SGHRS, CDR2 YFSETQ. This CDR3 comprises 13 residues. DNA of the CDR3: TGCGCCAGCAGCCCAGAGACAGGGCTACCCCTCCACTTT. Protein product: CASSPETGLPLHF.

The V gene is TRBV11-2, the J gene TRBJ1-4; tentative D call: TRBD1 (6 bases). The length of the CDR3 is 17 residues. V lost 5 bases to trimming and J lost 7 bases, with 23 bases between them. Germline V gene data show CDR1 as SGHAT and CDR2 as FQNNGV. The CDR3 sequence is CASSTRWSGRGSEKLFF. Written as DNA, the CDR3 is TGTGCCAGCAGCACAAGATGGTCAGGAAGGGGGAGTGAAAAACTGTTTTTT.

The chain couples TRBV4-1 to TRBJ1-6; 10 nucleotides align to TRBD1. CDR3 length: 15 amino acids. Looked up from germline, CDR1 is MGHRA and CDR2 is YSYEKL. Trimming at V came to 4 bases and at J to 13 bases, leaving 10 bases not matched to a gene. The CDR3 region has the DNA TGCGCCAGCAGCCCTCCGGGACAGGGGTTGGCGCCCCTCCACTTT. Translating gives CASSPPGQGLAPLHF.

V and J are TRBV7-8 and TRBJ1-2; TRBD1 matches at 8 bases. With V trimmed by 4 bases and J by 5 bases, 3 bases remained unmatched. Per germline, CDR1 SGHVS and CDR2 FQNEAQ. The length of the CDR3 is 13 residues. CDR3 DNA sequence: TGTGCCAGCAGCTCGACAGGGGTATATGGCTACACCTTC. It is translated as CASSSTGVYGYTF.

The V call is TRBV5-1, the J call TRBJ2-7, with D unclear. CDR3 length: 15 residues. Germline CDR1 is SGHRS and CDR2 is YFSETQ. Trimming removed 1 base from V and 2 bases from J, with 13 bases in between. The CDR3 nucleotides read TGCGCCAGCAGCTTGACGCAAGCGCGAACCTACGAGCAGTACTTC. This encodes CASSLTQARTYEQYF. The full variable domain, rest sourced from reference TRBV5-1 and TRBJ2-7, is KAGVTQTPRYLIKTRGQQVTLSCSPISGHRSVSWYQQTPGQGLQFLFEYFSETQRNKGNFPGRFSGRQFSNSRSEMNVSTLELGDSALYLCASSLTQARTYEQYFGPGTRLTVT.

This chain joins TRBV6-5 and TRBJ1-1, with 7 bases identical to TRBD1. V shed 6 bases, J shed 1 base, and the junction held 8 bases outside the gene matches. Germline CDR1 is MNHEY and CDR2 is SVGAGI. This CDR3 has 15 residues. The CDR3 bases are TGTGCCAGCAGCAAAGACAGGGTAGGGAACACTGAAGCTTTCTTT. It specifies CASSKDRVGNTEAFF.

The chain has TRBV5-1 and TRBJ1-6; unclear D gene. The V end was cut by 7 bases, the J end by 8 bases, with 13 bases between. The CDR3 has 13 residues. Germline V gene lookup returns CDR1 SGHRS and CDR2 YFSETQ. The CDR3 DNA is TGCGCCAGCTGCGCTGAGTTAGATTCACCCCTCCACTTT. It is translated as CASCAELDSPLHF.

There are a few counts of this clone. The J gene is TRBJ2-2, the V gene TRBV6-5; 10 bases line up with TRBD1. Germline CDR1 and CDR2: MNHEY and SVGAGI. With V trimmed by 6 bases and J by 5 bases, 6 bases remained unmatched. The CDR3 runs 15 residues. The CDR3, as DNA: TGTGCCAGCAGGATGGGACAGGGGTTTACCGGGGAGCTGTTTTTT. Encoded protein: CASRMGQGFTGELFF.

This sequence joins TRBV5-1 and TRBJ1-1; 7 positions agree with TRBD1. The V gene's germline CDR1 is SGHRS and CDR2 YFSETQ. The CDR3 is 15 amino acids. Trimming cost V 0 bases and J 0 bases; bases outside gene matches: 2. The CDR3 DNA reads TGCGCCAGCAGCTTGGGACAGGGAATGAACACTGAAGCTTTCTTT. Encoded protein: CASSLGQGMNTEAFF. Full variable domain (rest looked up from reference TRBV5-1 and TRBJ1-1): KAGVTQTPRYLIKTRGQQVTLSCSPISGHRSVSWYQQTPGQGLQFLFEYFSETQRNKGNFPGRFSGRQFSNSRSEMNVSTLELGDSALYLCASSLGQGMNTEAFFGQGTRLTVV.

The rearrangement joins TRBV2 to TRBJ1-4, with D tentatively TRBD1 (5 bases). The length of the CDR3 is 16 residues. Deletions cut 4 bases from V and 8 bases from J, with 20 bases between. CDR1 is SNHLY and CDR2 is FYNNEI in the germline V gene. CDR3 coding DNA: TGTGCCAGCAGTGGACTCATCGGGGGGTGGGGGGAAAAACTGTTTTTT. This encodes CASSGLIGGWGEKLFF.

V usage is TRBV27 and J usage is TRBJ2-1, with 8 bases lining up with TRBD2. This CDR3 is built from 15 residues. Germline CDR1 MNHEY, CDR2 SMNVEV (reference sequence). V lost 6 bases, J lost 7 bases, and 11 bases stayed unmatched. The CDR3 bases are TGTGCCAGCAGCCGTTTCGGGGGGGCGGATAATGAGCAGTTCTTC. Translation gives CASSRFGGADNEQFF.

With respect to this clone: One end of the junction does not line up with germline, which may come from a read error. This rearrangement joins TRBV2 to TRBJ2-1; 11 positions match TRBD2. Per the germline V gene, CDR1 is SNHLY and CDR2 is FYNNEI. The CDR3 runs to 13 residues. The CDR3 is CANSGGAYNEQFF. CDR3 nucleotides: TGCGCCAATAGCGGGGGGGCCTACAATGAGCAGTTCTTC.